This T cell receptor beta chain was profiled in a study of blood T cell repertoires in COVID-19. Background on the study: The United States, Italy and Spain were the sources of the acute and convalescent COVID-19 samples.

Per the authors' pipeline: Amplified reference gene primers provided the basis for estimating nucleated cell counts. TCRdb keeps only in-frame clones here, not all; method: immunoSEQ multiplex PCR. The DNA was the basis for D and trimming; V, J and clone size are from that table. The sample holds about 280,000 clones, around 85% seen once. The sequence was obtained from a woman in her 30s who had recovered from COVID-19. The sample was peripheral blood.

The CDR3 DNA follows: TGTGCCAGCAGCTTAGTGGCGGGCATGGAAGAAGCTTTCTTT. Translating gives CASSLVAGMEEAFF. The chain couples TRBV7-6 to TRBJ1-1; D is unclear. The CDR3 length is 14 residues. CDR1 and CDR2 from the germline V gene are SGHVS and FNYEAQ. V was clipped by 1 base and J by 8 bases, with 14 bases between them.